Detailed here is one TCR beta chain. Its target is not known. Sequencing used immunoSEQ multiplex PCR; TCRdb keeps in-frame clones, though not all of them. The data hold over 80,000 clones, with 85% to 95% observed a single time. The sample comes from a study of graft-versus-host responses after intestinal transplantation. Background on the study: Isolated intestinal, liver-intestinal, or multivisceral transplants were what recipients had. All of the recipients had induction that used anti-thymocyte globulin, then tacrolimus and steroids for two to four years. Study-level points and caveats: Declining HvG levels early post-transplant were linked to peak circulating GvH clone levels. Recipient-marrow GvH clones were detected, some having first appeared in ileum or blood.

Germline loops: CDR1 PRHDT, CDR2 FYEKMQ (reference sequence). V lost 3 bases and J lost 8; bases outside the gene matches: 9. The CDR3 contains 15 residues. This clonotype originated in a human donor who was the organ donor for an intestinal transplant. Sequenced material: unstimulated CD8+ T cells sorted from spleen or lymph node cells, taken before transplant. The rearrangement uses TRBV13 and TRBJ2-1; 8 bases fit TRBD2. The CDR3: CASSLIREGRHEQFF. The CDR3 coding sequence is TGTGCCAGCAGCTTGATCCGGGAGGGCCGACATGAGCAGTTCTTC.